A single sample is the source of the 8 T cell receptor beta chains below, sequenced in a study of blood T cell repertoires in COVID-19. Method: immunoSEQ multiplex PCR; TCRdb's copy keeps in-frame clones and lacks some. The data contain 310,000 or so clones, around 90% of them singletons. The sequenced material came from PBMCs or T cells enriched from blood (not recorded which). Source of these receptors: a woman aged 18-29 years who had recovered from COVID-19.

The V and J genes are TRBV4-3 and TRBJ1-2; 8 nucleotides agree with TRBD1. Trimming at V came to 0 bases and at J to 4 bases, leaving 22 bases not matched to a gene. This CDR3 is 21 amino acids long. Germline V gene lookup returns CDR1 LGHNA and CDR2 YSLEER. CDR3 bases: TGCGCCAGCAGCCAAGATCGTCTTCTCCCCGGGACAGGAGTTCGCCTCTATGGCTACACCTTC. This sequence encodes CASSQDRLLPGTGVRLYGYTF.

J is TRBJ2-5 and V is TRBV2, with a weak D call TRBD2 (5 bases). The germline V gene encodes CDR1 SNHLY and CDR2 FYNNEI. This CDR3 has 14 amino acids. V shed 6 bases and J shed 4 bases, with 15 bases lying between them. The CDR3 spells CASSQGLEGETQYF. The CDR3 DNA is TGTGCCAGCAGCCAAGGCCTAGAGGGAGAGACCCAGTACTTC.

The chain joins TRBV27 to TRBJ1-2; D gene unclear. Trimming took 2 bases from V and 0 from J, leaving 7 bases between them. The CDR3 spans 14 residues. The V gene's germline CDR1 is MNHEY and CDR2 SMNVEV (reference sequence). DNA of the CDR3: TGTGCCAGCAGTTTACTCGGTGCTAACTATGGCTACACCTTC. It specifies CASSLLGANYGYTF.

The V call is TRBV5-1, the J call TRBJ2-3, with D tentatively TRBD2 (5 bases). Germline V CDR1 and CDR2: SGHRS, YFSETQ. The CDR3 has 13 residues. Trimming left V 0 bases short and J 4 bases short, with 6 bases between. The CDR3 DNA sequence: TGCGCCAGCAGCTTGGTCGGGGCAGATACGCAGTATTTT. Translated, it gives CASSLVGADTQYF.

The chain is built from TRBV9 and TRBJ2-1; a weak D match, TRBD2 (6 bases). V dropped 4 bases and J dropped 0 bases, with 14 bases sitting between them. The CDR3 totals 16 residues. Germline assignment: CDR1 SGDLS and CDR2 YYNGEE. The CDR3 region has the DNA TGTGCCAGCAGCCCCCTTCTGGACTACTCCTACAATGAGCAGTTCTTC. This sequence encodes CASSPLLDYSYNEQFF.

This clone was recorded a few times. This chain uses TRBV6-5 with TRBJ2-2; 10 bases align to TRBD1. This CDR3 has 15 residues. After removal of 8 bases from V and 4 bases from J, the junction contained 7 bases not matched to a gene. Per germline, CDR1 MNHEY and CDR2 SVGAGI. The CDR3 region is CASGRTGGITGELFF. CDR3 nucleotides: TGTGCCAGCGGGAGGACAGGGGGAATCACCGGGGAGCTGTTTTTT.

The V gene is TRBV11-2, the J gene TRBJ2-7, with unresolved D. The germline V gene encodes CDR1 SGHAT and CDR2 FQNNGV. V was shortened by 1 base and J by 2 bases, with 12 bases between the two germline ends. CDR3 length: 15 amino acids. The CDR3 reads CASSLGFAETYEQYF. CDR3 bases: TGTGCCAGCAGCTTAGGATTTGCGGAAACCTACGAGCAGTACTTC.

The gene calls are TRBV28 and TRBJ1-2; D gene uncertain. Looked up from germline, CDR1 is MDHEN and CDR2 is SYDVKM. V gave up 2 bases and J gave up 6 bases, with 10 bases separating them. This CDR3 is 13 amino acids long. The CDR3 DNA sequence: TGTGCCAGCAGTTTAGAGTATAGTAATGGCTACACCTTC. Amino acid sequence: CASSLEYSNGYTF.